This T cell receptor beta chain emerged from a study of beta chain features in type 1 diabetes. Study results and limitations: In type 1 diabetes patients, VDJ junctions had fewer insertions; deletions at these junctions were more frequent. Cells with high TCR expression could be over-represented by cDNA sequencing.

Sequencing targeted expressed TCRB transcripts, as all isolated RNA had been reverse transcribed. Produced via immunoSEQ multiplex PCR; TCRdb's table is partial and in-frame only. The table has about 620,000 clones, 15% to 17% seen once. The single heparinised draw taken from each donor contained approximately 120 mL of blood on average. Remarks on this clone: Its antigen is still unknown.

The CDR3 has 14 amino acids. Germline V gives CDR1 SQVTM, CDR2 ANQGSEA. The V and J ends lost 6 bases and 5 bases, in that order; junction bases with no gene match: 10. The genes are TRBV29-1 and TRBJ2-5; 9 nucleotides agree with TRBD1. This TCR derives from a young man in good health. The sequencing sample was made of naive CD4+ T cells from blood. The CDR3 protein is CSVARDRAVETQYF. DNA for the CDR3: TGCAGCGTCGCCCGGGACAGGGCCGTGGAGACCCAGTACTTC.